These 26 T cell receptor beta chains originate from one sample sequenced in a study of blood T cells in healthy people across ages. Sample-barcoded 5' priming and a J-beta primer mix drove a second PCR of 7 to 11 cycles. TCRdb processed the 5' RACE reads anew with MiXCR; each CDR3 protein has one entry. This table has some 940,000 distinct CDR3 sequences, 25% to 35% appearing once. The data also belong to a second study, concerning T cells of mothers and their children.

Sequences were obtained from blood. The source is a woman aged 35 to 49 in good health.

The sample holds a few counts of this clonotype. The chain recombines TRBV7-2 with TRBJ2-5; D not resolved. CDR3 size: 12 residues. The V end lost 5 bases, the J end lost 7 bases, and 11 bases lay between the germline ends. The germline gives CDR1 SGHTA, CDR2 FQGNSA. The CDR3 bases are TGTGCCAGCAGCCCCTTGTCAGGGACCCAGTACTTC. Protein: CASSPLSGTQYF.

In nucleotides, the CDR3 is TGTGCCGGAGGGGGGGGACAGGGGGCTAACTATGGCTACACCTTC. Translated: CAGGGGQGANYGYTF. This rearrangement joins TRBV6-1 to TRBJ1-2; TRBD1 matches at 11 bases. This CDR3 is built from 15 residues. CDR1 and CDR2 from the germline V gene are MNHNS and SASEGT. The J segment lost 0 bases and the V segment lost 11 bases, leaving 8 bases of the junction unmatched.

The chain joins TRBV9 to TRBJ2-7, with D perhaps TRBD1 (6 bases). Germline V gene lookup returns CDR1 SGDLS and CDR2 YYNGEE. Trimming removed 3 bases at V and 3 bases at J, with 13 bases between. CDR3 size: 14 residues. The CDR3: CASSGGGRGYEQYF. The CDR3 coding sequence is TGTGCCAGCAGCGGTGGGGGCAGGGGCTACGAGCAGTACTTC.

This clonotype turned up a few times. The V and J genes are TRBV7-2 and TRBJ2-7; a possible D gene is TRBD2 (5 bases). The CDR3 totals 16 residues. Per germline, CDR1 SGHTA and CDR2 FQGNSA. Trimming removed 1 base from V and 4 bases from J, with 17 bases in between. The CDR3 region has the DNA TGTGCCAGCAGCTTAGTGAGTCTCGGGATCGGGTACGAGCAGTACTTC. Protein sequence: CASSLVSLGIGYEQYF.

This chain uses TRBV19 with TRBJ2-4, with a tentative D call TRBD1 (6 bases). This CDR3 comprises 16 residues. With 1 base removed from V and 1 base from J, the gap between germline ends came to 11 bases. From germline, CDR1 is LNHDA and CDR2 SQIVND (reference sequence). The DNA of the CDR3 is TGTGCCAGTAGTATAGGGACAGTCTATGCCAAAAACATTCAGTACTTC. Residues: CASSIGTVYAKNIQYF. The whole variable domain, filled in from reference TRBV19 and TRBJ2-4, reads DGGITQSPKYLFRKEGQNVTLSCEQNLNHDAMYWYRQDPGQGLRLIYYSQIVNDFQKGDIAEGYSVSREKKESFPLTVTSAQKNPTAFYLCASSIGTVYAKNIQYFGAGTRLSVL.

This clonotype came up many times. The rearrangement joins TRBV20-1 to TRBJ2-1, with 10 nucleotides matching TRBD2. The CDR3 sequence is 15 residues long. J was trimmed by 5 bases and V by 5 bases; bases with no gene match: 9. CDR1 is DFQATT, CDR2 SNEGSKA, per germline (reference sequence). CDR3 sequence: CSAPTPSGGDNEQFF. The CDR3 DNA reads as TGCAGTGCTCCGACCCCTAGCGGGGGCGACAATGAGCAGTTCTTC.

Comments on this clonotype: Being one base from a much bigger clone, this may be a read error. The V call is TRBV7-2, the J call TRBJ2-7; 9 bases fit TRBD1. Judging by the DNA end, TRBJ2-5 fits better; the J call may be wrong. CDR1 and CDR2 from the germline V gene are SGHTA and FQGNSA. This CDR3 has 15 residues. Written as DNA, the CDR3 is TGTGCCAGCGGCTTGGAGACAGGGGGTTATGAGACCCAGTACTTC. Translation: CASGLETGGYETQYF.

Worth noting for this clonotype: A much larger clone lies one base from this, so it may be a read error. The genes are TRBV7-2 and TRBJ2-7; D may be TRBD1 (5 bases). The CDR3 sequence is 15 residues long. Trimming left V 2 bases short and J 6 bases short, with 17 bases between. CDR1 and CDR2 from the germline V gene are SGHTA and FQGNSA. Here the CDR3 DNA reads TGTGCCAGCAGCTTATGCTCCAGGGTTGAAGGCGAGCAGTACTTC. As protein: CASSLCSRVEGEQYF.

CDR3 in amino acids: CASSPGTAARVGYGYTF. Here the CDR3 DNA reads TGCGCCAGCAGCCCAGGGACAGCGGCTAGAGTGGGCTATGGCTACACCTTC. This chain connects TRBV5-1 to TRBJ1-2, with 7 bases matching TRBD1. The germline V gene has CDR1 SGHRS and CDR2 YFSETQ. The CDR3 runs 17 residues. The V gene end was trimmed by 4 bases and the J gene end by 4 bases; junction bases not matched to a gene: 16.

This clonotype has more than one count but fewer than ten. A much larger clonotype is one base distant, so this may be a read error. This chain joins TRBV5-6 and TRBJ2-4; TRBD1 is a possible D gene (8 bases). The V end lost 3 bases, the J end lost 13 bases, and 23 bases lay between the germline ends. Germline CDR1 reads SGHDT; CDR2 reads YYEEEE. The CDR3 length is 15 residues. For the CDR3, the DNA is TGTGCCAGCAGCTCCGGACAGGGAGGGTACAATGAGCAGTACTTC. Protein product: CASSSGQGGYNEQYF.

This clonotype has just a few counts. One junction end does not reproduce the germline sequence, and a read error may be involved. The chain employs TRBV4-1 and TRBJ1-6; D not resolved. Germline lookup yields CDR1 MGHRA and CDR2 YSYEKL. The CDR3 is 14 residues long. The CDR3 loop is CASSQERAGSLLHF. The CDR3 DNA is TGCGCCAGCAGCCAAGAAAGGGCAGGTTCACTCCTCCACTTT.

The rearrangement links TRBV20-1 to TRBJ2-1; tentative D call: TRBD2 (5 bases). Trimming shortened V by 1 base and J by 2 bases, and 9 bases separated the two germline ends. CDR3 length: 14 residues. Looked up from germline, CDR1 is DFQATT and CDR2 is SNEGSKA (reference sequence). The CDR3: CSARGGQTYNEQFF. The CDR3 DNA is TGCAGTGCTAGAGGAGGGCAGACCTACAATGAGCAGTTCTTC.

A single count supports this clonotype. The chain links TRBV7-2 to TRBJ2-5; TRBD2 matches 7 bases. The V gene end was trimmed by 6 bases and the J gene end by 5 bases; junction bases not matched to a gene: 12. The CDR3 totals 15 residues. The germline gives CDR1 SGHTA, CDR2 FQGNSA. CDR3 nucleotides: TGTGCCAGCAGTCCTTTGGGGGGGGGTGGGGAGACCCAGTACTTC. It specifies CASSPLGGGGETQYF.

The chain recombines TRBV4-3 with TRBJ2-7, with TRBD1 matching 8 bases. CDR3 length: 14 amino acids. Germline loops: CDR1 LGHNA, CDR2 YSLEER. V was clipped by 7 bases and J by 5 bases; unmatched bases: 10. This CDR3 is CASTPGRGRDEQYF. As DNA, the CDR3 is TGCGCCAGCACCCCGGGCAGGGGGCGGGACGAGCAGTACTTC.

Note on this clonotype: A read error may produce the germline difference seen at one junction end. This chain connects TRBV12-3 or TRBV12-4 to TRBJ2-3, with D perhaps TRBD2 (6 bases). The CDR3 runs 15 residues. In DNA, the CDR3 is TGTGTCAGCAGTTTCACAGGAGGGAGAACAGATACGGAGTATTTT. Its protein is CVSSFTGGRTDTEYF.

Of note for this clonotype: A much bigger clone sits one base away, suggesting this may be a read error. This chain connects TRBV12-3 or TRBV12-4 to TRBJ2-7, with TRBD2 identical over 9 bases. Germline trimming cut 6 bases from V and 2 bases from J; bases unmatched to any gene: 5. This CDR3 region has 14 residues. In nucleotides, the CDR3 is TGTGCCAGCAGGCCCGGGACTAGCACCTACGAGCAGTACTTC. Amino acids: CASRPGTSTYEQYF.

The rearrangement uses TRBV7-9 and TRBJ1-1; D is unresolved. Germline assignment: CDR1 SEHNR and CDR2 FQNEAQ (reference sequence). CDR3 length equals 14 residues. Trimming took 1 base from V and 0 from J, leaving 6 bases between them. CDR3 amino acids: CASSLELLNTEAFF. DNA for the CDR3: TGTGCCAGCAGCTTAGAACTGTTGAACACTGAAGCTTTCTTT. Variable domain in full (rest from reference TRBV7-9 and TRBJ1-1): DTGVSQNPRHKITKRGQNVTFRCDPISEHNRLYWYRQTLGQGPEFLTYFQNEAQLEKSRLLSDRFSAERPKGSFSTLEIQRTEQGDSAMYLCASSLELLNTEAFFGQGTRLTVV.

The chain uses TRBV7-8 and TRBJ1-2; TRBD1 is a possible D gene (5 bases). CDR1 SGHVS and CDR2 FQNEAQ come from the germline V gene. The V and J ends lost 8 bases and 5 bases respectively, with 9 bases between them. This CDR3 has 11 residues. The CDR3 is CASGGVYGYTF. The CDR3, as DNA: TGTGCCAGCGGAGGGGTTTATGGCTACACCTTC. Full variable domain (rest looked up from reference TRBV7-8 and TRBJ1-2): GAGVSQSPRYKVAKRGQDVALRCDPISGHVSLFWYQQALGQGPEFLTYFQNEAQLDKSGLPSDRFFAERPEGSVSTLKIQRTQQEDSAVYLCASGGVYGYTFGSGTRLTVV.

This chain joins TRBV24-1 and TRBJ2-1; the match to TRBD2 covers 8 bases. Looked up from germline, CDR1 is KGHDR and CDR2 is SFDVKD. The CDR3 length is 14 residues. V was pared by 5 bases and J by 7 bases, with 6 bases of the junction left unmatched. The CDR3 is CATSVGRGGNEQFF. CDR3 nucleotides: TGTGCCACCAGTGTGGGTCGGGGGGGGAATGAGCAGTTCTTC.

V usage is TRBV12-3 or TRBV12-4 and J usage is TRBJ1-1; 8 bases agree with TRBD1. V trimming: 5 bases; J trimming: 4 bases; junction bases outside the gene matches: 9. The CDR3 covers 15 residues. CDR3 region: CASSPRQGSRTEAFF. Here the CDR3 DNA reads TGTGCCAGCAGTCCCCGACAGGGGTCTCGCACTGAAGCTTTCTTT.

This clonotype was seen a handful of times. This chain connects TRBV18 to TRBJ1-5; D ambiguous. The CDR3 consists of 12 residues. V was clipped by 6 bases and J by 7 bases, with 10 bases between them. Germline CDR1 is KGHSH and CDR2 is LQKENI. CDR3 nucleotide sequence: TGTGCCAGCTCCAAGGAGCGGCAGCCCCAGCATTTT. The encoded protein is CASSKERQPQHF.

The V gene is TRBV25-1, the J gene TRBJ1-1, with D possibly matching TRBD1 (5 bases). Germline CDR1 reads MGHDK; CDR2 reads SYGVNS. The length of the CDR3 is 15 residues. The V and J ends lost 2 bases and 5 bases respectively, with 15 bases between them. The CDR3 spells CASSEPESGGTEAFF. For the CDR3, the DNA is TGTGCCAGCAGTGAACCCGAGTCCGGGGGAACTGAAGCTTTCTTT.

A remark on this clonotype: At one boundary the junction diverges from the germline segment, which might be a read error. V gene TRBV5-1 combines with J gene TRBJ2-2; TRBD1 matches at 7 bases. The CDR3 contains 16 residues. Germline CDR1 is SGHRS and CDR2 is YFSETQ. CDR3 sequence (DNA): TGCGCCAGCATTCTTGGGACAGATACGAACACCGGGGAACTGTTTTTT. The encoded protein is CASILGTDTNTGELFF.

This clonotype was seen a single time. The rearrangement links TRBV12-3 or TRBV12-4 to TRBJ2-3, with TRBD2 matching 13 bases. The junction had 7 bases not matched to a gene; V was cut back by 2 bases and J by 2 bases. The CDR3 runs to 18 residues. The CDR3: CASSLFLTSGGTTDTQYF. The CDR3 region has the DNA TGTGCCAGCAGTTTATTTTTGACTAGCGGGGGGACCACAGATACGCAGTATTTT.

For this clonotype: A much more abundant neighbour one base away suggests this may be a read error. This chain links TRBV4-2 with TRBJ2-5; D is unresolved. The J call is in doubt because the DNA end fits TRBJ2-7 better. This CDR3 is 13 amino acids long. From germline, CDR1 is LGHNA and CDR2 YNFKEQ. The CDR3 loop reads CASSQDGFYEQYF. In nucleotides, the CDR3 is TGTGCCAGCAGCCAAGATGGGTTTTACGAGCAGTACTTC.

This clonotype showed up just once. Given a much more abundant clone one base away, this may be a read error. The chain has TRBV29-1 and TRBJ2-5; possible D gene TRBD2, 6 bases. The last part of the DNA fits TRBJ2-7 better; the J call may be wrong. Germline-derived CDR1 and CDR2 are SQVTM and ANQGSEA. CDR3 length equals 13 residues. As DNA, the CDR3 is TGCAGCGTTGGCCGGGACTGGAGCTACGAGCAGTACTTC. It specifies CSVGRDWSYEQYF.